The 10 T cell receptor beta chains given below trace back to one sample, sequenced in a study of Graves' ophthalmopathy and Graves' hyperthyroidism. Amplified TCR beta CDR3 regions were obtained using RNA transcripts as template. Investigators did first-round RT-PCR with HTBI primers, then second-round multiplex PCR. TCRdb reprocessed the multiplex PCR reads with MiXCR, giving one entry per CDR3 protein. The sample records around 1.1 million distinct CDR3 sequences, about 35% being singletons. Source material: peripheral blood or thyroid tissue (not recorded which). Receptors were obtained from an adult man with Graves' hyperthyroidism.

The chain uses TRBV7-3 and TRBJ1-2; D gene uncertain. The CDR3 is made up of 14 amino acids. The V gene lost 6 bases and the J gene lost 8 bases, with 19 bases spanning the gap. Germline values: CDR1 SGHTA, CDR2 FQGTGA. The CDR3 coding sequence is TGTGCCAGCAGGGACGGACGTACCCTAATCGGCTACACCTTC. The encoded protein is CASRDGRTLIGYTF.

The V and J genes are TRBV20-1 and TRBJ2-5, with 7 nucleotides matching TRBD1. The ends lost 6 bases at V and 9 bases at J; junction bases unmatched: 13. Looked up from germline, CDR1 is DFQATT and CDR2 is SNEGSKA (reference sequence). This CDR3 spans 13 amino acids. The CDR3 loop is CSAEGQYAQPQYF. Written as DNA, the CDR3 is TGCAGTGCAGAGGGACAGTACGCTCAGCCCCAGTACTTC.

The chain links TRBV29-1 to TRBJ2-2, with D maybe TRBD1 (6 bases). Germline assignment: CDR1 SQVTM and CDR2 ANQGSEA. V shed 7 bases and J shed 4 bases, with 19 bases lying between them. The CDR3 is 15 residues long. This CDR3 reads CSGGNTGKGTGELFF. The CDR3 region has the DNA TGCAGCGGGGGTAACACAGGGAAGGGCACCGGGGAGCTGTTTTTT.

The J gene is TRBJ1-2, the V gene TRBV7-9; tentatively, D is TRBD1 (6 bases). The CDR3 consists of 16 residues. Between the trimmed V and J ends, which lost 4 bases and 9 bases, there was a span of 24 bases. The germline CDR1 and CDR2 sequences are SEHNR and FQNEAQ (reference sequence). The CDR3 bases are TGTGCCAGCAGCTCGTCCAAAGGGGGGAGGGCCGATAGCTACACCTTC. Its translation is CASSSSKGGRADSYTF.

This clonotype has only one observation. The chain joins TRBV7-9 to TRBJ1-2; D gene uncertain. CDR1 is SEHNR and CDR2 is FQNEAQ in the germline V gene (reference sequence). This CDR3 contains 10 residues. The V gene lost 5 bases and the J gene lost 8 bases, with 6 bases spanning the gap. CDR3 in amino acids: CASSPLGYTF. DNA of the CDR3: TGTGCCAGCAGCCCTCTGGGCTACACCTTC.

This rearrangement joins TRBV6-6 to TRBJ2-6; D call uncertain. Between the trimmed V and J ends, which lost 8 bases and 4 bases, there was a span of 18 bases. Per germline, CDR1 MNHNY and CDR2 SVGAGI (reference sequence). The CDR3 runs to 16 residues. This CDR3 reads CASRYSTPSGANVLTF. Here the CDR3 DNA reads TGTGCCAGCCGGTACAGTACCCCATCCGGGGCCAACGTCCTGACTTTC.

This clonotype showed up just a few times. The rearrangement joins TRBV19 to TRBJ2-2; the match to TRBD1 covers 9 bases. Per the germline V gene, CDR1 is LNHDA and CDR2 is SQIVND (reference sequence). V gave up 9 bases and J gave up 6 bases; unmatched junction bases: 14. There are 16 residues in the CDR3. CDR3 sequence (DNA): TGTGCCAGCTACGACCGGGACAGGGACTCCCCCGGGGAGCTGTTTTTT. Its protein is CASYDRDRDSPGELFF.

Worth noting for this clonotype: This is likely a read error, given that the CDR3 carries no conserved phenylalanine or tryptophan at its end. The DNA is left out, because the CDR3 cannot be placed on it with certainty; the CDR3 is given as TCRdb lists it. The chain carries TRBV7-2 and TRBJ1-3; the table's TRBD1 call for D was not verified on the DNA. The CDR3 is 11 amino acids in total, end residues counted. Per germline, CDR1 SGHTA and CDR2 FQGNSA. CDR3: CASSLGGTGNT.

The chain carries TRBV5-1 and TRBJ1-1; D is ambiguous. V was clipped by 0 bases and J by 8 bases, with 11 bases between them. Per germline, CDR1 SGHRS and CDR2 YFSETQ. This CDR3 contains 13 residues. CDR3 in DNA: TGCGCCAGCAGCTTGGCTGGGGTTGACGAAGCTTTCTTT. Translating gives CASSLAGVDEAFF.

The rearrangement uses TRBV2 and TRBJ2-2; 11 bases line up with TRBD2. Germline V gene lookup returns CDR1 SNHLY and CDR2 FYNNEI. With V trimmed by 6 bases and J by 3 bases, 21 bases remained unmatched. CDR3 length: 21 residues. The CDR3 DNA reads as TGTGCCAGCAGCCAAGACCAGATAGAGGGGCTACTAGCGGGAGACACCGGGGAGCTGTTTTTT. It specifies CASSQDQIEGLLAGDTGELFF. The whole variable domain, filled in from reference TRBV2 and TRBJ2-2, reads EPEVTQTPSHQVTQMGQEVILRCVPISNHLYFYWYRQILGQKVEFLVSFYNNEISEKSEIFDDQFSVERPDGSNFTLKIRSTKLEDSAMYFCASSQDQIEGLLAGDTGELFFGEGSRLTVL.